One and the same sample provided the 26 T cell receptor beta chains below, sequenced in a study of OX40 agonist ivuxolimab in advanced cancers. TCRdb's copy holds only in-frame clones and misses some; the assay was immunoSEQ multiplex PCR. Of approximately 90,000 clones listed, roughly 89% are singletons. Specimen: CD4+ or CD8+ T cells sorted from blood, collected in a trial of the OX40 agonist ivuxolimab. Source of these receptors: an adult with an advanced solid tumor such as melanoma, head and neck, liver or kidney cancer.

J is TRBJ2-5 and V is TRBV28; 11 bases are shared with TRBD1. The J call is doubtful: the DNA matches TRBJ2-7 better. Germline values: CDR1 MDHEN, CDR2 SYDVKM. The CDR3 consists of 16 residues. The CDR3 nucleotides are TGTGCCAGCCTCAATTCCGGGACAGGGGGATTCAACGAGCAGTACTTC. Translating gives CASLNSGTGGFNEQYF.

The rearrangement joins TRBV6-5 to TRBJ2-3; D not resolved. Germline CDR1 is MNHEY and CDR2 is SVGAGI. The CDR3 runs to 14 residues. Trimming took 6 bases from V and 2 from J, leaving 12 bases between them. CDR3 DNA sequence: TGTGCCAGCAGACCACATCTACTCACAGATACGCAGTATTTT. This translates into CASRPHLLTDTQYF.

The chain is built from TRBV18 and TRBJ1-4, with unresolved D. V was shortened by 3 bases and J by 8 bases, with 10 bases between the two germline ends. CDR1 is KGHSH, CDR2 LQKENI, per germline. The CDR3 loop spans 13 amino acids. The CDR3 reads CASSPPGWEKLFF. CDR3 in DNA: TGTGCCAGCTCACCTCCTGGGTGGGAAAAACTGTTTTTT.

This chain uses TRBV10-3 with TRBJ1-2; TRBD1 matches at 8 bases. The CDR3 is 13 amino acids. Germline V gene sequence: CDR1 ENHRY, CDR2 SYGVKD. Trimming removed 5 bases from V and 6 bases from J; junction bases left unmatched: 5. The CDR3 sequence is CAISYRGADGYTF. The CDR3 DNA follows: TGTGCCATCAGTTACAGGGGGGCTGATGGCTACACCTTC.

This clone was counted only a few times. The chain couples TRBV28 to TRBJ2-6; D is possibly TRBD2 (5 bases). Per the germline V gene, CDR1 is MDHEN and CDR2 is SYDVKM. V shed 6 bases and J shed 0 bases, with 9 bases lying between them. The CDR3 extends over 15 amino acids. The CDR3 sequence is CASRPRGSGANVLTF. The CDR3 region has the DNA TGTGCCAGCAGGCCTCGGGGCTCTGGGGCCAACGTCCTGACTTTC.

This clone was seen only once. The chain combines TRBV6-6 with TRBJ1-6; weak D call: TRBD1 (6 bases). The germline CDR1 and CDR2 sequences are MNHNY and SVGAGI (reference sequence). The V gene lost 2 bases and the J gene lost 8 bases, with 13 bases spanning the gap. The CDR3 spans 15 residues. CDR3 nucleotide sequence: TGTGCCAGCAGTTACCAACAGGGACGGGATTCACCCCTCCACTTT. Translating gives CASSYQQGRDSPLHF.

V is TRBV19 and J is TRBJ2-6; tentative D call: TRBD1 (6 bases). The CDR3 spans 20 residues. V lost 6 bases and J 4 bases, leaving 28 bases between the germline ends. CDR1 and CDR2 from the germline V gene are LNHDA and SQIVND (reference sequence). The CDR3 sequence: CASSPSAPGRGLRGANVLTF. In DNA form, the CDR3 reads TGTGCCAGTAGCCCTTCCGCCCCGGGCAGGGGTCTAAGAGGGGCCAACGTCCTGACTTTC.

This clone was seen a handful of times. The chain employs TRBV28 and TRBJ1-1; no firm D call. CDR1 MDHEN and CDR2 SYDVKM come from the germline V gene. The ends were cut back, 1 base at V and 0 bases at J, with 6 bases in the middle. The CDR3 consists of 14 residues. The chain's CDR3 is CASSLFGVNTEAFF. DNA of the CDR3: TGTGCCAGCAGTTTATTTGGGGTGAACACTGAAGCTTTCTTT.

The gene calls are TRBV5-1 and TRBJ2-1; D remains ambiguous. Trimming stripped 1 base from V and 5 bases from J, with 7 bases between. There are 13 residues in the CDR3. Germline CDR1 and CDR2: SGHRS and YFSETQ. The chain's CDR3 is CASSLLFDNEQFF. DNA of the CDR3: TGCGCCAGCAGCTTGTTGTTTGACAATGAGCAGTTCTTC.

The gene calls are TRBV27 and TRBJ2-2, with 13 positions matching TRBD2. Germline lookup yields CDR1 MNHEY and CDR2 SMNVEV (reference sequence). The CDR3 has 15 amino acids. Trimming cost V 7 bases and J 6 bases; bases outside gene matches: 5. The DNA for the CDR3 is TGTGCCAGCAAGCCGACTAGCGGGAGGTCCGGGGAGCTGTTTTTT. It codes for CASKPTSGRSGELFF.

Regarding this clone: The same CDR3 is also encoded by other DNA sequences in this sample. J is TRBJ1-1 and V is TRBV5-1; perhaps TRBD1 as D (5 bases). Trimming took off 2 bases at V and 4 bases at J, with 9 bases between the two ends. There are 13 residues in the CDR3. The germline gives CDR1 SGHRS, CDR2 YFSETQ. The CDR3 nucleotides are TGCGCCAGCAGCTTAGGGAGGGGCACTGAAGCTTTCTTT. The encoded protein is CASSLGRGTEAFF. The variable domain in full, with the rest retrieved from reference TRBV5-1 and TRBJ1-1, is KAGVTQTPRYLIKTRGQQVTLSCSPISGHRSVSWYQQTPGQGLQFLFEYFSETQRNKGNFPGRFSGRQFSNSRSEMNVSTLELGDSALYLCASSLGRGTEAFFGQGTRLTVV.

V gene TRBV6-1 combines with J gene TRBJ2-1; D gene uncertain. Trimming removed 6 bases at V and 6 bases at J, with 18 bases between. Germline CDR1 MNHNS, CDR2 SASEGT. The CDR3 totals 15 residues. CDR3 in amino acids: CASSPGWGRVNEQFF. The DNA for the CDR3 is TGTGCCAGCAGCCCCGGTTGGGGTAGGGTCAATGAGCAGTTCTTC.

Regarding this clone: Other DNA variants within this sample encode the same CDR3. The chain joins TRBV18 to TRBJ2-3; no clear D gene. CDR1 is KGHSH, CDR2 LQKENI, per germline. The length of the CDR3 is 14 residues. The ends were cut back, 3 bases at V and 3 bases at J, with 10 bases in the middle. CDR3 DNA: TGTGCCAGCTCACCCCCTTATCTAACAGATACGCAGTATTTT. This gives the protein CASSPPYLTDTQYF.

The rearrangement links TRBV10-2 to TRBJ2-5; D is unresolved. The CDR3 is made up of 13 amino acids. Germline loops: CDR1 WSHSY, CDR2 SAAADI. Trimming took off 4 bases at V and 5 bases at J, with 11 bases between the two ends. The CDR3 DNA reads TGCGCCAGCAGTGCTTTAGACTTGGAGACCCAGTACTTC. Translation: CASSALDLETQYF.

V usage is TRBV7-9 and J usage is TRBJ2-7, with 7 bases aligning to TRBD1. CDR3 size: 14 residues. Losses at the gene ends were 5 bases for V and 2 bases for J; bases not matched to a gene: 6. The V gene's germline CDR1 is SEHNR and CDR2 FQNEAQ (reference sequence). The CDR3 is CASSRRQGPYEQYF. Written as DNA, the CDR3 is TGTGCCAGCAGCCGGCGACAGGGCCCCTACGAGCAGTACTTC.

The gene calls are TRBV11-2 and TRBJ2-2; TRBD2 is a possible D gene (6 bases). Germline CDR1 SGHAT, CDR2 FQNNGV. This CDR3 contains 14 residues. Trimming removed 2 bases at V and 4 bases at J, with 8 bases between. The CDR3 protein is CASSLQGGTGELFF. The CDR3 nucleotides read TGTGCCAGCAGCTTACAGGGAGGCACCGGGGAGCTGTTTTTT.

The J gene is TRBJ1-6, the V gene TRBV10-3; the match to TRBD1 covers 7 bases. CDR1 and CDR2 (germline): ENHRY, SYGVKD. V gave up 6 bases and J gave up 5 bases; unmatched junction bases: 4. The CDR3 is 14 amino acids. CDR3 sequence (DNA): TGTGCCATCAGCTGGACAGGCAATAATTCACCCCTCCACTTT. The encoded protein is CAISWTGNNSPLHF.

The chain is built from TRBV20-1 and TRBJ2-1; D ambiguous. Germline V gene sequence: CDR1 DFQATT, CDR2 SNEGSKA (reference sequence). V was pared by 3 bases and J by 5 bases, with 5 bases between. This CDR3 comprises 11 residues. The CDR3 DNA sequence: TGCAGTGCTAGGAGGAACAATGAGCAGTTCTTC. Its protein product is CSARRNNEQFF.

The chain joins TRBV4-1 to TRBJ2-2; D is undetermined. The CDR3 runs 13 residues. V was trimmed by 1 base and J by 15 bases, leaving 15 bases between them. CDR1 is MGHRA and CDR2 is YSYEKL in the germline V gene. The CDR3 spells CASSQVPELQLFF. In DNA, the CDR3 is TGCGCCAGCAGCCAAGTTCCCGAGTTGCAATTGTTTTTT.

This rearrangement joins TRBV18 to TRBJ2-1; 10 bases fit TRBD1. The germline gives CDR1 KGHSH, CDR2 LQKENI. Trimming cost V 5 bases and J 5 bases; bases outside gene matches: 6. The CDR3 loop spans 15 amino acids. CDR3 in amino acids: CASSTRDRGHNEQFF. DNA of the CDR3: TGTGCCAGCTCAACCCGGGACAGGGGCCACAATGAGCAGTTCTTC. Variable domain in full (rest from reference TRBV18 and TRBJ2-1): NAGVMQNPRHLVRRRGQEARLRCSPMKGHSHVYWYRQLPEEGLKFMVYLQKENIIDESGMPKERFSAEFPKEGPSILRIQQVVRGDSAAYFCASSTRDRGHNEQFFGPGTRLTVL.

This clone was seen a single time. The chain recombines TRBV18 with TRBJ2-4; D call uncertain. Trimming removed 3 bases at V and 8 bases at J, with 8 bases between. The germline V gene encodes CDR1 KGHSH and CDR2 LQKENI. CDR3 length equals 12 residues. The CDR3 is CASSPTADIQYF. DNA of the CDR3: TGTGCCAGCTCACCCACGGCCGACATTCAGTACTTC. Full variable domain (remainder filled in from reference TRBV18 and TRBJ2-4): NAGVMQNPRHLVRRRGQEARLRCSPMKGHSHVYWYRQLPEEGLKFMVYLQKENIIDESGMPKERFSAEFPKEGPSILRIQQVVRGDSAAYFCASSPTADIQYFGAGTRLSVL.

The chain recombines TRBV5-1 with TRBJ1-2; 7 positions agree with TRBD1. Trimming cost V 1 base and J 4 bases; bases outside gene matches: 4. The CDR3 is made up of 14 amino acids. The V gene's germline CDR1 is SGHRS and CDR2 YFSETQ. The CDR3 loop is CASSLTGDSYGYTF. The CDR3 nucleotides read TGCGCCAGCAGCTTGACAGGGGACTCCTATGGCTACACCTTC.

CDR3 in DNA: TGTGCCAGCAGTGACTTCGATCGGATAAACACTGAAGCTTTCTTT. Amino acids: CASSDFDRINTEAFF. This chain uses TRBV6-1 with TRBJ1-1; D unclear. The CDR3 consists of 15 residues. From germline, CDR1 is MNHNS and CDR2 SASEGT. V lost 3 bases, J lost 2 bases, and 13 bases lay in between.

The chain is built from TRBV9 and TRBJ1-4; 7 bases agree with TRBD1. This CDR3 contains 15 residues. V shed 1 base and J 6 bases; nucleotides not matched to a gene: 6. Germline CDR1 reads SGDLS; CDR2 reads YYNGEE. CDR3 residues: CASSVKARGDEKLFF. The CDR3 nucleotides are TGTGCCAGCAGCGTAAAGGCCAGGGGGGATGAAAAACTGTTTTTT. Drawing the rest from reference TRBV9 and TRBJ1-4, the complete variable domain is DSGVTQTPKHLITATGQRVTLRCSPRSGDLSVYWYQQSLDQGLQFLIQYYNGEERAKGNILERFSAQQFPDLHSELNLSSLELGDSALYFCASSVKARGDEKLFFGSGTQLSVL.

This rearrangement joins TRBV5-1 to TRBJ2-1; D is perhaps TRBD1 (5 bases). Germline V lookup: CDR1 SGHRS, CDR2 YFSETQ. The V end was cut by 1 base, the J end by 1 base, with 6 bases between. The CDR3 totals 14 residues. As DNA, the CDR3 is TGCGCCAGCAGCTTGTCAGGGTCCTACAATGAGCAGTTCTTC. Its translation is CASSLSGSYNEQFF.

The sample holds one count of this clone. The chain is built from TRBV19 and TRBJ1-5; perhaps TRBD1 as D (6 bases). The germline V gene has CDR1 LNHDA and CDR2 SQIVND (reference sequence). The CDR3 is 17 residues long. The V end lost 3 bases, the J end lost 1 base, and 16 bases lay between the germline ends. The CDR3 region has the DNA TGTGCCAGTAGTATGGGGCACAGGGATTGGAGCAATCAGCCCCAGCATTTT. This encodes CASSMGHRDWSNQPQHF.